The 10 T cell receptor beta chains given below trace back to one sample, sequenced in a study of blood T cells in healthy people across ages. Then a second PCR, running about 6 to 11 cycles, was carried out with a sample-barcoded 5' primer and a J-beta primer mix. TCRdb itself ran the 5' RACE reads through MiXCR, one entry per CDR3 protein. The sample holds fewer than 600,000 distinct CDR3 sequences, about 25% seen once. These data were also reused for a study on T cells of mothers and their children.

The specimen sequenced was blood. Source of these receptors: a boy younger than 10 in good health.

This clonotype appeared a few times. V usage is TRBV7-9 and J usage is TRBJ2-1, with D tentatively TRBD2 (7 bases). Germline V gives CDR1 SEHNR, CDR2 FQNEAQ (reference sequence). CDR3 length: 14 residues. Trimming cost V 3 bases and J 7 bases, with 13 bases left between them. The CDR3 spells CASSFGGPGNEQFF. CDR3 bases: TGTGCCAGCAGCTTCGGGGGGCCGGGGAATGAGCAGTTCTTC.

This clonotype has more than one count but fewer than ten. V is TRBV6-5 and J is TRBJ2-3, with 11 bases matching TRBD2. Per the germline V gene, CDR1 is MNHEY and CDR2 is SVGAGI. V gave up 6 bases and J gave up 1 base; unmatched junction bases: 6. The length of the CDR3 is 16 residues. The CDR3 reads CASRPVAGGRTDTQYF. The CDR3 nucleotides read TGTGCCAGCAGACCCGTAGCGGGGGGGCGCACAGATACGCAGTATTTT.

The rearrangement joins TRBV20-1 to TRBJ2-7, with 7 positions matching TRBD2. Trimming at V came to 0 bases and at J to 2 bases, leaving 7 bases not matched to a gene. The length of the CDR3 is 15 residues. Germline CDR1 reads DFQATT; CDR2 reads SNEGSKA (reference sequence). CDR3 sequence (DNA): TGCAGTGCTAGAGATGCGGGGGACGGACCCTACGAGCAGTACTTC. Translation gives CSARDAGDGPYEQYF.

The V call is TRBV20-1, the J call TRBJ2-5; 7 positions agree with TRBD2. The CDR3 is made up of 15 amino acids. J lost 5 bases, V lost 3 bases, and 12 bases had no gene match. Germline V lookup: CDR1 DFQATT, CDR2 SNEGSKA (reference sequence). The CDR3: CSASPPTGGDETQYF. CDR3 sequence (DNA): TGCAGTGCTAGTCCCCCCACGGGGGGTGATGAGACCCAGTACTTC.

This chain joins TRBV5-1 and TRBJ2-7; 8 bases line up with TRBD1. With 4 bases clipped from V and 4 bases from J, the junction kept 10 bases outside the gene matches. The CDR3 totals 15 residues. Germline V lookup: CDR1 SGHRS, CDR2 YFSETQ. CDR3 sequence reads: CASSKDRVSRYEQYF. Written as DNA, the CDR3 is TGCGCCAGCAGCAAGGACAGGGTCTCCCGTTACGAGCAGTACTTC.

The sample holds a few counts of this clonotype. CDR3 coding DNA: TGTGCCAGCAGCTTTCCCCAGCAGGACAATGAGCAGTTCTTC. Its translation: CASSFPQQDNEQFF. V usage is TRBV5-5 and J usage is TRBJ2-1; D is undetermined. V lost 2 bases and J lost 5, with 11 bases in between. CDR3 length equals 14 residues. Germline V gene sequence: CDR1 SGHKS, CDR2 YYEKEE (reference sequence).

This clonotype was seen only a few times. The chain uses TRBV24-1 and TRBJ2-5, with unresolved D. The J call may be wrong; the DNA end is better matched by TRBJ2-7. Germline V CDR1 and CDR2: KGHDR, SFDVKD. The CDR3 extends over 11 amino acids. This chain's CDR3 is CATSDLYEQYF. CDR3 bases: TGTGCCACCAGTGATCTCTACGAGCAGTACTTC.

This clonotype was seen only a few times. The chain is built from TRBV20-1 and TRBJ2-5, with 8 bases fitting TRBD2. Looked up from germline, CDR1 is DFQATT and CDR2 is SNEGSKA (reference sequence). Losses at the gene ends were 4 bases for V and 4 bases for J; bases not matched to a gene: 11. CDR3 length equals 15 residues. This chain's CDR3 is CSATSTSGVGETQYF. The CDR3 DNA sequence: TGCAGTGCTACCTCTACTAGCGGAGTAGGAGAGACCCAGTACTTC.

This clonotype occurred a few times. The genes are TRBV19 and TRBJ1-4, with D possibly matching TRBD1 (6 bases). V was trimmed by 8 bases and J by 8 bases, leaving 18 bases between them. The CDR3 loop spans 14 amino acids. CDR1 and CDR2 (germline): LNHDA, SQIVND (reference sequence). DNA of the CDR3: TGTGCCAGTTCCGATCAGGGGAAATGGGAAAAACTGTTTTTT. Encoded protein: CASSDQGKWEKLFF.

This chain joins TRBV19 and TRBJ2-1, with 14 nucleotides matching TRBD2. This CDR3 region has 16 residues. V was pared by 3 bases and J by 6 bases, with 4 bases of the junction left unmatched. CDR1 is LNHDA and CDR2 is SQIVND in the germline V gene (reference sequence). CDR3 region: CASSIRLAGGVNEQFF. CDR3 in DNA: TGTGCCAGTAGTATTCGACTAGCGGGAGGGGTCAATGAGCAGTTCTTC.